A single sample gave rise to the 23 T cell receptor beta chains below, sequenced in a study of blood T cell repertoires in COVID-19. TCRdb keeps only in-frame clones here, not all; method: immunoSEQ multiplex PCR. Of fewer than 150,000 clones listed, roughly 86% are singletons. Sequencing input: peripheral blood. These receptors were taken from a human donor in a cohort sampled during active COVID-19.

The J gene is TRBJ2-1, the V gene TRBV27; tentatively, D is TRBD2 (6 bases). Between the trimmed V and J ends, which lost 4 bases and 9 bases, there was a span of 13 bases. This CDR3 has 13 residues. The V gene's germline CDR1 is MNHEY and CDR2 SMNVEV (reference sequence). Written as DNA, the CDR3 is TGTGCCAGCAGTTCCCCAGGGAGGAGTGAGCAGTTCTTC. This translates into CASSSPGRSEQFF.

The V and J genes are TRBV30 and TRBJ1-1; D call uncertain. The V gene lost 2 bases and the J gene lost 2 bases, with 9 bases spanning the gap. Germline CDR1 is GTSNPN and CDR2 is SVGIG (reference sequence). The CDR3 totals 13 residues. CDR3 sequence (DNA): TGTGCCTGGAGTTTCGTTTCTAACACTGAAGCTTTCTTT. As protein: CAWSFVSNTEAFF.

The CDR3 reads CASGRPSGGKNEQFF. The CDR3 region has the DNA TGTGCCAGCGGAAGGCCCTCAGGGGGTAAGAATGAGCAGTTCTTC. The gene calls are TRBV7-8 and TRBJ2-1, with 7 bases matching TRBD1. Germline loops: CDR1 SGHVS, CDR2 FQNEAQ. The CDR3 totals 15 residues. J gave up 7 bases and V 8 bases, and 14 bases lay outside the gene matches. The variable domain in full, completed from reference TRBV7-8 and TRBJ2-1, reads GAGVSQSPRYKVAKRGQDVALRCDPISGHVSLFWYQQALGQGPEFLTYFQNEAQLDKSGLPSDRFFAERPEGSVSTLKIQRTQQEDSAVYLCASGRPSGGKNEQFFGPGTRLTVL.

The chain combines TRBV7-7 with TRBJ2-3; the match to TRBD1 covers 7 bases. From germline, CDR1 is SSHAT and CDR2 FNYEAQ (reference sequence). The CDR3 runs 16 residues. V lost 5 bases, J lost 1 base, and 9 bases stayed unmatched. The CDR3 loop reads CASSPDRVVGTDTQYF. The CDR3 coding sequence is TGTGCCAGCAGCCCAGACAGGGTGGTTGGCACAGATACGCAGTATTTT. The full variable domain, rest sourced from reference TRBV7-7 and TRBJ2-3, is GAGVSQSPRYKVTKRGQDVTLRCDPISSHATLYWYQQALGQGPEFLTYFNYEAQPDKSGLPSDRFSAERPEGSISTLTIQRTEQRDSAMYRCASSPDRVVGTDTQYFGPGTRLTVL.

The V call is TRBV21-1, the J call TRBJ2-7; TRBD2 is the table's D call and was not checked against the DNA. TRBV21-1 is designated a pseudogene. The length of the CDR3 is 17 residues. The CDR3, as DNA: TGTGCCAGCAGCAGGCCGGAAACGGGAGCCAGCCCCTACGAGCAGTACTTC. Protein: CASSRPETGASPYEQYF.

About this clone itself: The junction and the germline gene differ at one end; a read error may be behind it. The V call is TRBV6-1, the J call TRBJ1-1; TRBD1 might be the D (6 bases). The V gene's germline CDR1 is MNHNS and CDR2 SASEGT. The CDR3 consists of 15 residues. CDR3 nucleotide sequence: TGTGCCAGCAGAGAAGCAGGGGCCCAGAACACTGAAGCTTTCTTT. It yields the protein CASREAGAQNTEAFF.

This clone appeared a few times. This chain connects TRBV12-3 or TRBV12-4 to TRBJ1-1, with unresolved D. The CDR3 sequence is 12 residues long. V lost 10 bases and J 0 bases, leaving 9 bases between the germline ends. CDR3 sequence: CATRLLNTEAFF. The CDR3 DNA is TGTGCCACCCGTCTTTTGAACACTGAAGCTTTCTTT.

The table lists this clone with a count of one. The V and J genes are TRBV4-2 and TRBJ2-3; 8 positions match TRBD2. This CDR3 region has 14 residues. V trimming: 4 bases; J trimming: 1 base; junction bases outside the gene matches: 1. Germline CDR1 is LGHNA and CDR2 is YNFKEQ. CDR3 DNA sequence: TGTGCCAGCAGCCCGGGGGGGGGCACAGATACGCAGTATTTT. This codes for CASSPGGGTDTQYF.

The chain uses TRBV28 and TRBJ2-1; possible D gene TRBD2, 5 bases. Trimming removed 3 bases at V and 0 bases at J, with 15 bases between. Germline CDR1 reads MDHEN; CDR2 reads SYDVKM. This CDR3 is built from 17 residues. The CDR3 bases are TGTGCCAGCAGTTTGTATCCGACGGGGAGCTCCTACAATGAGCAGTTCTTC. Amino acid sequence: CASSLYPTGSSYNEQFF.

The chain has TRBV29-1 and TRBJ1-1; TRBD1 aligns across 7 bases. In germline, CDR1 is SQVTM, CDR2 ANQGSEA. J gave up 3 bases and V 5 bases, and 6 bases lay outside the gene matches. This CDR3 comprises 13 residues. Here the CDR3 reads CSVNQGEDTEAFF. In nucleotides, the CDR3 is TGCAGCGTTAACCAGGGGGAGGACACTGAAGCTTTCTTT.

The rearrangement links TRBV4-1 to TRBJ2-2, with 9 bases lining up with TRBD2. J lost 1 base, V lost 1 base, and 7 bases had no gene match. The CDR3 length is 18 residues. Germline values: CDR1 MGHRA, CDR2 YSYEKL. CDR3 region: CASSQVGSGGLNTGELFF. The CDR3 coding sequence is TGCGCCAGCAGCCAAGTAGGCAGCGGGGGGTTGAACACCGGGGAGCTGTTTTTT.

This chain joins TRBV3-1 (or the pseudogene TRBV3-2) and TRBJ2-7, with 8 nucleotides matching TRBD2. The germline CDR1 and CDR2 sequences are LGHDT and YNNKEL (reference sequence). J was trimmed by 7 bases and V by 1 base; bases with no gene match: 3. The CDR3 length is 13 residues. The CDR3, as DNA: TGTGCCAGCAGCCAAGGACTAGCGTTAGAGCAGTACTTC. Protein sequence: CASSQGLALEQYF.

The V and J genes are TRBV19 and TRBJ1-1; 10 positions agree with TRBD1. Germline loops: CDR1 LNHDA, CDR2 SQIVND (reference sequence). This CDR3 spans 14 amino acids. V was pared by 5 bases and J by 5 bases, with 5 bases of the junction left unmatched. CDR3 sequence: CASSATGGWTEAFF. The CDR3 DNA reads TGTGCCAGTAGTGCGACAGGGGGCTGGACTGAAGCTTTCTTT.

The gene calls are TRBV5-1 and TRBJ2-2, with 11 bases fitting TRBD2. The CDR3 contains 18 residues. Losses at the gene ends were 3 bases for V and 4 bases for J; bases not matched to a gene: 11. Germline values: CDR1 SGHRS, CDR2 YFSETQ. CDR3 DNA: TGCGCCAGCAGCTCCCTGATCACTAGCGGGGGATCCACCGGGGAGCTGTTTTTT. Translated, it gives CASSSLITSGGSTGELFF.

The chain is built from TRBV5-1 and TRBJ2-7, with a possible D match to TRBD1 (6 bases). The length of the CDR3 is 14 residues. V gave up 4 bases and J gave up 6 bases, with 17 bases separating them. The germline gives CDR1 SGHRS, CDR2 YFSETQ. The CDR3 DNA is TGCGCCAGCAGCCCGGGACAAGGAAGGGGCGAGCAGTACTTC. Its translation: CASSPGQGRGEQYF. Looking up the rest from reference TRBV5-1 and TRBJ2-7 gives the full variable domain: KAGVTQTPRYLIKTRGQQVTLSCSPISGHRSVSWYQQTPGQGLQFLFEYFSETQRNKGNFPGRFSGRQFSNSRSEMNVSTLELGDSALYLCASSPGQGRGEQYFGPGTRLTVT.

This rearrangement joins TRBV5-1 to TRBJ2-1; TRBD2 might be the D (5 bases). In germline, CDR1 is SGHRS, CDR2 YFSETQ. CDR3 length equals 15 residues. Trimming cost V 6 bases and J 1 base, with 14 bases left between them. For the CDR3, the DNA is TGCGCCAGCACCCAGATGGAGGCTTCCTACAATGAGCAGTTCTTC. Translating gives CASTQMEASYNEQFF. The full variable domain, its missing parts supplied by reference TRBV5-1 and TRBJ2-1, is KAGVTQTPRYLIKTRGQQVTLSCSPISGHRSVSWYQQTPGQGLQFLFEYFSETQRNKGNFPGRFSGRQFSNSRSEMNVSTLELGDSALYLCASTQMEASYNEQFFGPGTRLTVL.

This clone was seen a few times. The V call is TRBV9, the J call TRBJ1-5; 8 nucleotides match TRBD1. V lost 0 bases to trimming and J lost 6 bases; unmatched junction nucleotides: 17. CDR1 is SGDLS and CDR2 is YYNGEE in the germline V gene. The CDR3 contains 19 residues. In DNA, the CDR3 is TGTGCCAGCAGCGTAGCGGACAGGGCGCTATACCGGACCGTTCAGCCCCAGCATTTT. Residues: CASSVADRALYRTVQPQHF.

The chain uses TRBV5-1 and TRBJ2-4, with a weak D call TRBD1 (6 bases). The CDR3 totals 16 residues. Trimming took off 0 bases at V and 3 bases at J, with 13 bases between the two ends. CDR1 and CDR2 from the germline V gene are SGHRS and YFSETQ. CDR3 sequence (DNA): TGCGCCAGCAGCTTGGGCGACTCACAGGGCAAAAACATTCAGTACTTC. Translated: CASSLGDSQGKNIQYF.

This clone appeared a single time. The V gene is TRBV4-1, the J gene TRBJ1-1; D unclear. The germline V and J ends were trimmed by 0 bases and 3 bases, with 8 bases remaining between them. There are 14 residues in the CDR3. The germline gives CDR1 MGHRA, CDR2 YSYEKL. CDR3 nucleotide sequence: TGCGCCAGCAGCCAAGATTTCCAGTACACTGAAGCTTTCTTT. Its protein is CASSQDFQYTEAFF.

The rearrangement uses TRBV19 and TRBJ1-2; 10 bases are a match to TRBD1. CDR1 and CDR2 (germline): LNHDA, SQIVND (reference sequence). J lost 4 bases, V lost 6 bases, and 5 bases had no gene match. This CDR3 has 14 residues. CDR3 protein: CASRSTGGGYGYTF. CDR3 in DNA: TGTGCCAGTAGATCGACAGGGGGCGGCTATGGCTACACCTTC. The full variable domain, in which reference TRBV19 and TRBJ1-2 provide the parts outside the CDR3, is DGGITQSPKYLFRKEGQNVTLSCEQNLNHDAMYWYRQDPGQGLRLIYYSQIVNDFQKGDIAEGYSVSREKKESFPLTVTSAQKNPTAFYLCASRSTGGGYGYTFGSGTRLTVV.

This chain joins TRBV11-3 and TRBJ2-3; 9 nucleotides agree with TRBD1. Germline trimming cut 6 bases from V and 4 bases from J; bases unmatched to any gene: 5. Looked up from germline, CDR1 is SGHNT and CDR2 is YENEEA. CDR3 length: 14 amino acids. CDR3 nucleotides: TGTGCCAGCAGTCGTACAGGGGGCGCAGATACGCAGTATTTT. Amino acids: CASSRTGGADTQYF.

The chain recombines TRBV18 with TRBJ1-1; a weak D match, TRBD1 (6 bases). Looked up from germline, CDR1 is KGHSH and CDR2 is LQKENI. With 3 bases removed from V and 8 bases from J, the gap between germline ends came to 13 bases. This CDR3 contains 13 residues. For the CDR3, the DNA is TGTGCCAGCTCACCGCGACAGGCCGGCGAAGCTTTCTTT. Translating it yields CASSPRQAGEAFF.

The chain couples TRBV19 to TRBJ1-2, with TRBD1 as a possible D gene (6 bases). Trimming stripped 6 bases from V and 4 bases from J, with 12 bases between. CDR3 size: 13 residues. Germline CDR1 reads LNHDA; CDR2 reads SQIVND (reference sequence). CDR3 in amino acids: CASRTGFGYGYTF. DNA for the CDR3: TGTGCCAGTAGAACAGGGTTCGGCTATGGCTACACCTTC.